This is a list of T cell receptor beta chains from one sample in a study of post-analysis software for immune sequencing data. TCRdb itself ran the PCR reads through MiXCR, one entry per CDR3 protein. Found here are about half a million distinct CDR3 sequences, approximately 34% of them singletons; the top ten hold 5% to 6%. Specimen: blood. The receptors come from a girl aged 2-17 years with multiple sclerosis. CDR3s include the opening cysteine and the closing phenylalanine or tryptophan. D genes are given only for firm matches. Some rows have no size entry. The others give once, few or many, or a class for an expanded clone.

clone size,J gene,V gene,D gene,CDR3 DNA,CDR3 protein
NA,TRBJ1-6,TRBV6-5,NA,TGTGCCAGCAGCAGCATTGATTCACCCCTCCACTTT,CASSSIDSPLHF
few,TRBJ2-1,TRBV5-1,TRBD2,TGCGCCAGCAGCTCGACTAGCGGGAGTCGCCAGAATGAGCAGTTCTTC,CASSSTSGSRQNEQFF
few,TRBJ2-3,TRBV4-1,TRBD2,TGCGCCAGCAGGGCGCTAGCGGGGCATACTAGCACAGATACGCAGTATTTT,CASRALAGHTSTDTQYF
few,TRBJ2-3,TRBV5-1,TRBD2,TGCGCCAGCAGCTTGGTTGGACTAGCGGGGTTAGTAAGGGATACGCAGTATTTT,CASSLVGLAGLVRDTQYF
few,TRBJ2-1,TRBV12-3/TRBV12-4,NA,TGTGCCAGCAGCCATGGGCTTGAGCAGTTCTTC,CASSHGLEQFF
NA,TRBJ1-1,TRBV12-3/TRBV12-4,TRBD1,TGTGCCAGCAGTAGGAACAGGGGGCAAATGAACACTGAAGCTTTCTTT,CASSRNRGQMNTEAFF
NA,TRBJ2-7,TRBV7-3,TRBD2,TGTGCCAGCAGCCCCTCTGGAGCGGGGTTGGGAGATGAGCAGTACTTC,CASSPSGAGLGDEQYF
NA,TRBJ2-3,TRBV5-1,TRBD2,TGCGCCAGCAGCCCGCGACTAGCGGGGTCGGATACGCAGTATTTT,CASSPRLAGSDTQYF
NA,TRBJ2-1,TRBV9,NA,TGTGCCAGCAGCGTGAGAGATCCGGGCAGCTCCTACAATGAGCAGTTCTTC,CASSVRDPGSSYNEQFF
few,TRBJ1-2,TRBV4-1,NA,TGCGCCAGCAGCCAAGTGAGGGGCAGCTCATATGGCTACACCTTC,CASSQVRGSSYGYTF
NA,TRBJ2-7,TRBV28,TRBD1,TGTGCCAGCAGTTTATCGGGACAGGGACCCTACGAGCAGTACTTC,CASSLSGQGPYEQYF
few,TRBJ2-1,TRBV20-1,TRBD1,TGCAGTGCTAGAGTTATACAGGGGTCCAATGAGCAGTTCTTC,CSARVIQGSNEQFF
few,TRBJ2-7,TRBV5-6,TRBD1,TGTGCCAGCAGCTTGGCTTTGTTGGGGCAGGGGGAAGGCGAGCAGTACTTC,CASSLALLGQGEGEQYF
many,TRBJ1-5,TRBV6-1,NA,TGTGCCGAAGGTACCGGTCGACCCCAGCATTTT,CAEGTGRPQHF
NA,TRBJ2-6,TRBV28,TRBD1,TGTGCCAGCAGATCGGGACAGGGGGCGTTCGGGGCCAACGTCCTGACTTTC,CASRSGQGAFGANVLTF
few,TRBJ2-5,TRBV12-3/TRBV12-4,NA,TGTGCCAGCAGTTTTGAGGAGGAGCAGTACTTC,CASSFEEEQYF
NA,TRBJ2-4,TRBV7-8,NA,TGTGCCAGCAGCCTAAGGGTAGGGCTAGCCAAAAACATTCAGTACTTC,CASSLRVGLAKNIQYF
few,TRBJ1-2,TRBV12-3/TRBV12-4,NA,TGTGCCAGCAGTCCTCAGGGGTGGCATGGCTACACCTTC,CASSPQGWHGYTF
NA,TRBJ2-3,TRBV9,NA,TGTGCCAGCAGCCCACGCGCCACATCCCCCTTGGGGAGCACAGATACGCAGTATTTT,CASSPRATSPLGSTDTQYF
once,TRBJ1-2,TRBV5-6,NA,TGTGCCAGCAACTTGTTTGGGTCAGAGAATAACTATGGCTACACCTTC,CASNLFGSENNYGYTF
few,TRBJ2-7,TRBV6-2/TRBV6-3,NA,TGTGCCAGCGGTGGTCCTCCGAGGGTTACCTACGAGCAGTACTTC,CASGGPPRVTYEQYF
few,TRBJ2-3,TRBV5-1,NA,TGTGCCAGCAGCTTTGAGGATACGCAGTATTTT,CASSFEDTQYF
NA,TRBJ1-1,TRBV12-5,NA,TGTGCTACCCGGGGGTCGGGAGGCGCCACTGAAGCTTTCTTT,CATRGSGGATEAFF
NA,TRBJ2-7,TRBV20-1,NA,TGCAGTGCCCCCTCGCGGGGCTACGAGCAGTACTTC,CSAPSRGYEQYF
NA,TRBJ2-1,TRBV6-2/TRBV6-3,TRBD1,TGTGCCAGCAGTTACTCGAGACAGGGGATCTACAATGAGCAGTTCTTC,CASSYSRQGIYNEQFF
NA,TRBJ2-5,TRBV6-5,NA,TGTGCCAGCAGTTACTCGTTGGGACGAGAGACCCAGTACTTC,CASSYSLGRETQYF
NA,TRBJ2-3,TRBV27,NA,TGTGCCAGCAGTTCCCGCATTGTTTCAGGGACAGATACGCAGTATTTT,CASSSRIVSGTDTQYF
NA,TRBJ2-5,TRBV4-1,TRBD2,TGCGCCAGCAGCCAACTGGGACTAGCCCAAGAGACCCAGTACTTC,CASSQLGLAQETQYF
once,TRBJ2-3,TRBV7-9,NA,TGTGCCAGCAGCTTATCCGTGCCGGCAGATACGCAGTATTTT,CASSLSVPADTQYF
few,TRBJ2-5,TRBV15,NA,TGTGCCACCAGCAGAGATTTCTTTCCCTCGGAGGAGACCCAGTACTTC,CATSRDFFPSEETQYF
few,TRBJ1-1,TRBV29-1,NA,TGCAGCGTTGAAGGGGGACAGAACACTGAAGCTTTCTTT,CSVEGGQNTEAFF
NA,TRBJ1-6,TRBV25-1,NA,TGTGCCAGCAGTGGAGGGATCAGTCGTTCACCCCTCCACTTT,CASSGGISRSPLHF
many,TRBJ2-3,TRBV12-3/TRBV12-4,NA,TGTGCCAGCAGTTTAGACCCCACAGATACGCAGTATTTT,CASSLDPTDTQYF
NA,TRBJ1-2,TRBV6-5,NA,TGTGCCAGCACTCGCCCCTCGACTGGGGGAGGTGGCTACACCTTC,CASTRPSTGGGGYTF
NA,TRBJ2-7,TRBV12-3/TRBV12-4,TRBD1,TGTGCCAGCAGTGGGAGCAGGGGGCTCTCCTACGAGCAGTACTTC,CASSGSRGLSYEQYF
few,TRBJ2-7,TRBV5-1,NA,TGCGCCAGCAGCTTCCGTAGTGACGAGCAGTACTTC,CASSFRSDEQYF
few,TRBJ1-2,TRBV9,NA,TGTGCCAGCAGCTTACCCTTTGGGGGAAACTATGGCTACACCTTC,CASSLPFGGNYGYTF
NA,TRBJ1-5,TRBV29-1,NA,TGCAGCGTTGTGGTATCAGGCAATCAGCCCCAGCATTTT,CSVVVSGNQPQHF
many,TRBJ2-6,TRBV10-3,NA,TGTGCCATCAGGGGCGATGCAGGTCACCGCTCTGGGGCCAACGTCCTGACTTTC,CAIRGDAGHRSGANVLTF
NA,TRBJ1-2,TRBV15,TRBD1,TGTGCCACCAGCAGGGGCGGACAGGGGGCAGGTGGCTACACCTTC,CATSRGGQGAGGYTF
once,TRBJ1-1,TRBV11-2,NA,TGTGCCAGCAGCTTCCCGGGCCCATCAGGTGACACTGAAGCTTTCTTT,CASSFPGPSGDTEAFF